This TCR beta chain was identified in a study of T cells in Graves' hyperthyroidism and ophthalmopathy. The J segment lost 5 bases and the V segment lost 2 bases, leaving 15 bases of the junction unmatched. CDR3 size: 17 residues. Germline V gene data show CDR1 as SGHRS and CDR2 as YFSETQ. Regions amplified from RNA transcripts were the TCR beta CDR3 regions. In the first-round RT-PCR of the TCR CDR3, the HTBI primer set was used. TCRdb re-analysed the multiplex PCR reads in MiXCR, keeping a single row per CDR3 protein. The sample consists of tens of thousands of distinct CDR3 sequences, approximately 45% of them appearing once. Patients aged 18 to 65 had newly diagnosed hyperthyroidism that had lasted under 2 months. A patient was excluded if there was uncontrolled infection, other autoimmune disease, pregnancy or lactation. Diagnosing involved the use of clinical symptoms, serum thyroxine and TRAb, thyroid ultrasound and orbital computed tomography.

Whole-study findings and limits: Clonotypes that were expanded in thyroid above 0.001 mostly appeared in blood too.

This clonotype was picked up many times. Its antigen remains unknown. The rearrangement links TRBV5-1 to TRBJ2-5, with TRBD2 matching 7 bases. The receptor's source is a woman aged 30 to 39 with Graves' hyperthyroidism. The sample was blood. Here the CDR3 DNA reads TGCGCCAGCAGCTTAAATTCCGCGGGAGCCACGGGGGAGACCCAGTACTTC. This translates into CASSLNSAGATGETQYF.